This record concerns one TCR beta chain sequence. The data stem from a study of blood T cell repertoires in COVID-19. Study-level information: Specimens from acute and convalescent COVID-19 originated in the United States, Italy and Spain. PBMCs, B-cell-depleted T cells, or T cells provided the cDNA or gDNA that made up the material.

With V trimmed by 0 bases and J by 5 bases, 3 bases remained unmatched. This CDR3 is 15 amino acids long. Per germline, CDR1 SNHLY and CDR2 FYNNEI. Authors' analysis steps: The authors estimated nucleated cell counts from reference gene primer amplification. The repertoire was sequenced with immunoSEQ multiplex PCR; TCRdb's copy has only in-frame clones and lacks some. V and J calls and clone size follow that table, whereas D and trimming were derived from the DNA. The sample has about 87,000 clones, under 85% seen once. The specimen was peripheral blood. The sequence was obtained from a woman between 65 and 79 years old with acute or convalescent COVID-19. The chain employs TRBV2 and TRBJ2-1; 8 bases match TRBD2. CDR3: CASSEARGAHNEQFF. The CDR3 coding sequence is TGTGCCAGCAGTGAAGCGCGGGGGGCACACAATGAGCAGTTCTTC.